These 32 T cell receptor beta chains originate from one sample sequenced in a study of CD8+ T cells in alopecia areata. Treatment noted: oral pan-JAK inhibitor, 5-10 mg twice daily. RNA was extracted and reverse transcribed into cDNA as the sequencing template. The data were produced by immunoSEQ multiplex PCR, yet TCRdb's version contains in-frame clones alone and is incomplete. The data show roughly 40,000 clones, 65% seen once. This specimen consisted of CD8+ T cells sorted from blood, obtained at week 4, from a patient treated with tofacitinib. These receptors all stem from a human donor with alopecia areata.

The chain carries TRBV29-1 and TRBJ2-5, with no clear D. Trimming removed 1 base from V and 3 bases from J, with 3 bases in between. The CDR3 is made up of 11 amino acids. Germline V gives CDR1 SQVTM, CDR2 ANQGSEA. The CDR3 nucleotides are TGCAGCGTTGAAGGGGAAGAGACCCAGTACTTC. As protein: CSVEGEETQYF.

The V gene is TRBV6-5, the J gene TRBJ2-7; TRBD1 might be the D (6 bases). Per the germline V gene, CDR1 is MNHEY and CDR2 is SVGAGI. The CDR3 extends over 14 amino acids. Deletions cut 5 bases from V and 4 bases from J, with 15 bases between. CDR3 nucleotides: TGTGCCAGCAGTCAGGGGAGTAGGAGGTACGAGCAGTACTTC. Translated, it gives CASSQGSRRYEQYF.

The chain couples TRBV30 to TRBJ1-1; perhaps TRBD1 as D (5 bases). This CDR3 has 14 amino acids. Germline CDR1 reads GTSNPN; CDR2 reads SVGIG (reference sequence). V was pared by 3 bases and J by 4 bases, with 15 bases between. The CDR3 sequence: CAWRYEGLGTEAFF. CDR3 sequence (DNA): TGTGCCTGGAGATATGAGGGGCTAGGCACTGAAGCTTTCTTT.

In its sample, this clone was seen a few times. The chain combines TRBV29-1 with TRBJ1-2, with 10 bases lining up with TRBD1. The CDR3 has 13 amino acids. Germline V gene lookup returns CDR1 SQVTM and CDR2 ANQGSEA. With 7 bases clipped from V and 7 bases from J, the junction kept 9 bases outside the gene matches. The CDR3 reads CSGSGTGAGGYTF. The CDR3 bases are TGCAGCGGGTCTGGGACAGGGGCTGGTGGCTACACCTTC.

This clone was observed a handful of times. This sequence joins TRBV30 and TRBJ2-2; D is undetermined. Germline V gene data show CDR1 as GTSNPN and CDR2 as SVGIG (reference sequence). V dropped 4 bases and J dropped 1 base, with 4 bases sitting between them. The CDR3 covers 12 residues. DNA of the CDR3: TGTGCCTGGATTATGAACACCGGGGAGCTGTTTTTT. It translates to CAWIMNTGELFF.

The chain uses TRBV30 and TRBJ2-6; D could derive from TRBD1 or TRBD2 (5 bases each). The CDR3 totals 12 residues. Trimming took 3 bases from V and 8 from J, leaving 8 bases between them. The V gene's germline CDR1 is GTSNPN and CDR2 SVGIG (reference sequence). DNA for the CDR3: TGTGCCTGGAGAGAGGGACCCAACGTCCTGACTTTC. It yields the protein CAWREGPNVLTF.

V is TRBV10-2 and J is TRBJ2-7, with a weak D call TRBD2 (5 bases). The germline CDR1 and CDR2 sequences are WSHSY and SAAADI. The CDR3 length is 12 residues. V gave up 6 bases and J gave up 4 bases, with 10 bases separating them. CDR3 in amino acids: CASSGIKYEQYF. CDR3 nucleotide sequence: TGCGCCAGCAGCGGGATTAAGTACGAGCAGTACTTC.

This clone was observed once. V and J are TRBV29-1 and TRBJ1-2; D is possibly TRBD1 (5 bases). The CDR3 runs to 12 residues. Germline CDR1 SQVTM, CDR2 ANQGSEA. Trimming left V 7 bases short and J 3 bases short, with 12 bases between. CDR3 coding DNA: TGCAGCGGATGGTTAGGGGACTATGGCTACACCTTC. Its protein product is CSGWLGDYGYTF.

This clone was picked up a small number of times. The V call is TRBV29-1, the J call TRBJ2-7, with 7 nucleotides matching TRBD2. Germline loops: CDR1 SQVTM, CDR2 ANQGSEA. V gave up 7 bases and J gave up 3 bases; unmatched junction bases: 3. The CDR3 consists of 11 residues. DNA for the CDR3: TGCAGCGCTGGGGGGGGCTACGAGCAGTACTTC. Its protein product is CSAGGGYEQYF.

This clone was counted between two and nine times. CDR3 coding DNA: TGTGCCAGCAGCTTGGCCGAGGACGACACAGATACGCAGTATTTT. This codes for CASSLAEDDTDTQYF. The chain couples TRBV5-6 to TRBJ2-3; D is uncertain. Germline CDR1 SGHDT, CDR2 YYEEEE. With 0 bases removed from V and 2 bases from J, the gap between germline ends came to 10 bases. The CDR3 is 15 residues long. The full variable domain, its missing parts supplied by reference TRBV5-6 and TRBJ2-3, is DAGVTQSPTHLIKTRGQQVTLRCSPKSGHDTVSWYQQALGQGPQFIFQYYEEEERQRGNFPDRFSGHQFPNYSSELNVNALLLGDSALYLCASSLAEDDTDTQYFGPGTRLTVL.

The chain joins TRBV7-9 to TRBJ2-7; D remains ambiguous. Looked up from germline, CDR1 is SEHNR and CDR2 is FQNEAQ (reference sequence). CDR3 length equals 13 residues. V gave up 4 bases and J gave up 2 bases, with 9 bases separating them. CDR3 loop: CASSSQRPYEQYF. CDR3 sequence (DNA): TGTGCCAGCAGCTCCCAGAGACCCTACGAGCAGTACTTC.

The CDR3 spells CASSHRGVTDTQYF. Here the CDR3 DNA reads TGCGCCAGCAGCCATAGAGGAGTCACAGATACGCAGTATTTT. The chain has TRBV4-3 and TRBJ2-3; D gene unclear. The V end lost 3 bases, the J end lost 2 bases, and 9 bases lay between the germline ends. This CDR3 has 14 amino acids. The germline gives CDR1 LGHNA, CDR2 YSLEER.

The chain joins TRBV30 to TRBJ2-5; weak D call: TRBD1 (8 bases). Deletions cut 4 bases from V and 3 bases from J, with 12 bases between. CDR3 length: 13 amino acids. The germline gives CDR1 GTSNPN, CDR2 SVGIG (reference sequence). CDR3 nucleotides: TGTGCCTGGACCACAGGGGGGGAAGAGACCCAGTACTTC. This gives the protein CAWTTGGEETQYF.

This clone was counted a few times. V gene TRBV4-3 combines with J gene TRBJ2-3; no reliable D call. CDR1 LGHNA and CDR2 YSLEER come from the germline V gene. V was clipped by 0 bases and J by 4 bases, with 11 bases between them. The CDR3 totals 15 residues. The CDR3 reads CASSQEEGIADTQYF. CDR3 in DNA: TGCGCCAGCAGCCAAGAGGAAGGGATTGCAGATACGCAGTATTTT.

This chain joins TRBV30 and TRBJ1-1; D is unresolved. Trimming removed 0 bases at V and 8 bases at J, with 7 bases between. This CDR3 is 11 amino acids long. Germline loops: CDR1 GTSNPN, CDR2 SVGIG (reference sequence). The CDR3 loop is CAWSVGIEAFF. The CDR3 bases are TGTGCCTGGAGTGTAGGGATAGAAGCTTTCTTT.

The rearrangement uses TRBV19 and TRBJ1-1, with D hard to call. The germline V gene encodes CDR1 LNHDA and CDR2 SQIVND (reference sequence). The V end lost 7 bases, the J end lost 2 bases, and 11 bases lay between the germline ends. This CDR3 comprises 13 residues. CDR3 nucleotide sequence: TGTGCCAGTACCTATACAGTAAACACTGAAGCTTTCTTT. Translated, it gives CASTYTVNTEAFF.

J is TRBJ2-5 and V is TRBV4-3; TRBD2 is a possible D gene (5 bases). There are 15 residues in the CDR3. With 0 bases removed from V and 5 bases from J, the gap between germline ends came to 13 bases. Looked up from germline, CDR1 is LGHNA and CDR2 is YSLEER. The CDR3 DNA reads as TGCGCCAGCAGCCAAGAGATGGGCCAGCGGGAGACCCAGTACTTC. Residues: CASSQEMGQRETQYF.

The V call is TRBV2, the J call TRBJ2-1; tentative D call: TRBD2 (6 bases). The CDR3 loop spans 14 amino acids. The germline V and J ends were trimmed by 3 bases and 1 base, with 7 bases remaining between them. Germline-derived CDR1 and CDR2 are SNHLY and FYNNEI. The CDR3 DNA reads as TGTGCCAGCAGTGACGGGGGTTCCTACAATGAGCAGTTCTTC. It is translated as CASSDGGSYNEQFF.

This clone was counted a few times. V usage is TRBV29-1 and J usage is TRBJ1-1, with D possibly being TRBD1 (6 bases). The CDR3 totals 15 residues. V was pared by 7 bases and J by 0 bases, with 18 bases between. Germline V lookup: CDR1 SQVTM, CDR2 ANQGSEA. This chain's CDR3 is CSAGPGGAMNTEAFF. As DNA, the CDR3 is TGCAGCGCTGGACCCGGGGGGGCAATGAACACTGAAGCTTTCTTT.

The chain has TRBV6-5 and TRBJ2-1, with 8 bases that match TRBD2. This CDR3 has 15 residues. V lost 6 bases, J lost 9 bases, and 13 bases stayed unmatched. CDR1 and CDR2 (germline): MNHEY, SVGAGI. The CDR3, as DNA: TGTGCCAGCAGATCGCTCCACGGGGGGGCAGGTGAGCAGTTCTTC. Translation gives CASRSLHGGAGEQFF.

This clone was picked up a small number of times. CDR3 coding DNA: TGCAGCGTCGTGGGGCCCTCTGAAGCTTTCTTT. This sequence encodes CSVVGPSEAFF. The V and J genes are TRBV29-1 and TRBJ1-1; tentatively, D is TRBD1 (5 bases). CDR3 size: 11 residues. Looked up from germline, CDR1 is SQVTM and CDR2 is ANQGSEA. V was cut by 6 bases and J by 6 bases, with 11 bases left in between.

J is TRBJ2-4 and V is TRBV19; 8 bases line up with TRBD2. CDR1 and CDR2 from the germline V gene are LNHDA and SQIVND (reference sequence). The CDR3 consists of 12 residues. V shed 4 bases, J shed 15 bases, and the junction held 8 bases outside the gene matches. The CDR3 DNA follows: TGTGCCAGTAGTACCCCGGGAGGGGATCCGTACTTC. It specifies CASSTPGGDPYF.

V usage is TRBV10-2 and J usage is TRBJ1-1; D unclear. This CDR3 contains 13 residues. Trimming took 2 bases from V and 5 from J, leaving 9 bases between them. Germline-derived CDR1 and CDR2 are WSHSY and SAAADI. The CDR3 sequence: CASSEGMRTEAFF. CDR3 sequence (DNA): TGCGCCAGCAGTGAGGGGATGAGAACTGAAGCTTTCTTT.

This clone appeared a single time. This chain joins TRBV14 and TRBJ2-5; 7 nucleotides agree with TRBD1. In germline, CDR1 is SGHDN, CDR2 FVKESK. Unmatched junction bases numbered 7, after V lost 6 bases and J lost 0 bases. This CDR3 spans 15 amino acids. The CDR3 nucleotides read TGTGCCAGCAGTCGACAGGGAGAGTACCAAGAGACCCAGTACTTC. This sequence encodes CASSRQGEYQETQYF.

This clone was seen only once. The genes are TRBV30 and TRBJ2-1; no clear D gene. V lost 5 bases to trimming and J lost 2 bases, with 7 bases between them. Germline V gives CDR1 GTSNPN, CDR2 SVGIG (reference sequence). The CDR3 runs to 12 residues. The CDR3 bases are TGTGCCTGGGATACTACCTACAATGAGCAGTTCTTC. Amino acids: CAWDTTYNEQFF.

The chain employs TRBV29-1 and TRBJ2-3; D is unresolved. Trimming shortened V by 3 bases and J by 2 bases, and 12 bases separated the two germline ends. Germline CDR1 and CDR2: SQVTM and ANQGSEA. The CDR3 sequence is 14 residues long. CDR3 residues: CSVESRQATDTQYF. The CDR3 DNA is TGCAGCGTTGAGTCGAGACAAGCCACAGATACGCAGTATTTT.

The rearrangement links TRBV13 to TRBJ2-1, with D possibly TRBD2 on 5 matching bases. There are 16 residues in the CDR3. Germline V gives CDR1 PRHDT, CDR2 FYEKMQ (reference sequence). Trimming left V 2 bases short and J 4 bases short, with 15 bases between. CDR3 residues: CASSLFGLRVYNEQFF. The DNA for the CDR3 is TGTGCCAGCAGCTTATTTGGTCTGCGGGTATACAATGAGCAGTTCTTC.

The chain employs TRBV7-8 and TRBJ1-2; possible D gene TRBD1, 6 bases. CDR1 SGHVS and CDR2 FQNEAQ come from the germline V gene. V shed 3 bases and J shed 3 bases, with 11 bases lying between them. This CDR3 is 14 amino acids long. CDR3 in DNA: TGTGCCAGCAGCTTTATACAGGGAGACTATGGCTACACCTTC. It translates to CASSFIQGDYGYTF.

The chain couples TRBV25-1 to TRBJ1-1; D gene unclear. Germline V gene sequence: CDR1 MGHDK, CDR2 SYGVNS. With 4 bases removed from V and 3 bases from J, the gap between germline ends came to 15 bases. The CDR3 loop spans 15 amino acids. CDR3 sequence reads: CASSAYYGPDTEAFF. As DNA, the CDR3 is TGTGCCAGCAGTGCCTACTACGGACCGGACACTGAAGCTTTCTTT.

This chain connects TRBV29-1 to TRBJ1-2, with D uncertain. Per germline, CDR1 SQVTM and CDR2 ANQGSEA. Trimming stripped 3 bases from V and 3 bases from J, with 14 bases between. CDR3 length equals 14 residues. Here the CDR3 DNA reads TGCAGCGTTGAGGCCCTGAACTGGGACTATGGCTACACCTTC. Amino acids: CSVEALNWDYGYTF.

This rearrangement joins TRBV6-1 to TRBJ1-5, with D unresolved. The CDR3 loop spans 12 amino acids. Germline V gene lookup returns CDR1 MNHNS and CDR2 SASEGT. The ends were cut back, 9 bases at V and 4 bases at J, with 10 bases in the middle. In nucleotides, the CDR3 is TGTGCCAGTCAAACCTGGAATCAGCCCCAGCATTTT. Its protein is CASQTWNQPQHF.

The chain carries TRBV6-1 and TRBJ2-7; weak D call: TRBD2 (5 bases). V lost 0 bases to trimming and J lost 7 bases, with 10 bases between them. Germline V gives CDR1 MNHNS, CDR2 SASEGT. The CDR3 has 13 amino acids. CDR3 coding DNA: TGTGCCAGCAGTGAAGCCCGACGGGGAGAGCAGTACTTC. It translates to CASSEARRGEQYF.